One T cell receptor beta chain is described in this entry. Its target is not known. The sample carries other DNA sequences with the same CDR3. CDR3 length equals 13 residues. Trimming cost V 6 bases and J 1 base, with 9 bases left between them. The germline V gene encodes CDR1 MDHEN and CDR2 SYDVKM. This record comes from a study of long-term antiretroviral therapy in people with HIV. Overall study: Collection of the earliest samples took place about a decade ahead of the 2015 immediate-ART recommendation.

Whole-study findings and limits: Regardless of time point, clones expanded before ART dominated the repertoire.

At survey level, the immunoSEQ assay was run in its v3.0 version. Samples were sequenced targeting roughly 40,000-50,000 T-cell genomes each. The data were produced by immunoSEQ multiplex PCR, yet TCRdb's version contains in-frame clones alone and is incomplete. This table has tens of thousands of clones, 95% appearing once. The gene calls are TRBV28 and TRBJ1-1, with D unclear. The sequence derives from a man between 50 and 59 years old with HIV. The specimen comprised unsorted PBMCs, sampled 5.3 years after starting antiretroviral therapy. In DNA form, the CDR3 reads TGTGCCAGCAGCCGGACGGGGAACACTGAAGCTTTCTTT. Amino acid sequence: CASSRTGNTEAFF.